The 31 T cell receptor beta chains reported below all come from one sample, sequenced in a study of blood T cell repertoires in COVID-19. This table comes from immunoSEQ multiplex PCR, and its TCRdb copy is limited to in-frame clones, with some not included. In the table there are 120,000 to 150,000 clones, about nine tenths of which are singletons. Sequencing input: peripheral blood. The receptors derive from a middle-aged man who had recovered from COVID-19.

The V call is TRBV11-2, the J call TRBJ1-3; D call uncertain. The CDR3 covers 15 residues. Germline lookup yields CDR1 SGHAT and CDR2 FQNNGV. V was trimmed by 5 bases and J by 0 bases, leaving 11 bases between them. CDR3 in DNA: TGTGCCAGCAGCCTAAATTATGACTCTGGAAACACCATATATTTT. Amino acid sequence: CASSLNYDSGNTIYF.

The rearrangement joins TRBV30 to TRBJ2-3; 7 positions match TRBD2. Trimming removed 4 bases from V and 3 bases from J; junction bases left unmatched: 13. CDR1 is GTSNPN and CDR2 is SVGIG in the germline V gene (reference sequence). The CDR3 has 16 residues. CDR3 DNA sequence: TGTGCCTGGAAGAAGTTTGGGGGGGGTCGGACAGATACGCAGTATTTT. Its translation: CAWKKFGGGRTDTQYF.

The rearrangement links TRBV6-2 or TRBV6-3 to TRBJ1-6; D ambiguous. Trimming pared 2 bases from V and 2 bases from J, leaving 10 bases between. CDR3 length equals 16 residues. The germline V gene encodes CDR1 MNHEY and CDR2 SVGEGT. The CDR3 DNA follows: TGTGCCAGCAGTTACAGGATGGAGGCCTATAATTCACCCCTCCACTTT. It is translated as CASSYRMEAYNSPLHF.

This sequence joins TRBV19 and TRBJ2-2; 7 bases line up with TRBD1. Germline V gene sequence: CDR1 LNHDA, CDR2 SQIVND (reference sequence). The CDR3 has 17 residues. The V segment lost 6 bases and the J segment 0 bases; nucleotides outside the gene matches: 10. CDR3 loop: CASRQRTGVSNTGELFF. CDR3 nucleotides: TGTGCCAGTAGACAGAGAACAGGGGTCTCGAACACCGGGGAGCTGTTTTTT.

A single count supports this clone. The chain combines TRBV7-8 with TRBJ1-3; no clear D. V was pared by 8 bases and J by 1 base, with 15 bases between. The CDR3 loop spans 15 amino acids. From germline, CDR1 is SGHVS and CDR2 FQNEAQ. The DNA for the CDR3 is TGTGCCAGCCAAGAAAAGGAGACTTCTGGAAACACCATATATTTT. Protein sequence: CASQEKETSGNTIYF.

This clone was counted a few times. Different DNA sequences within this sample yield the same CDR3. This rearrangement joins TRBV5-1 to TRBJ1-1; tentatively, D is TRBD1 (5 bases). Trimming pared 1 base from V and 5 bases from J, leaving 9 bases between. The CDR3 length is 13 residues. Germline CDR1 and CDR2: SGHRS and YFSETQ. CDR3 sequence reads: CASSLRGGTEAFF. CDR3 coding DNA: TGCGCCAGCAGCTTGAGGGGAGGGACTGAAGCTTTCTTT.

The chain combines TRBV4-1 with TRBJ1-5; D might be TRBD1 (6 bases). CDR3 size: 15 residues. V was cut by 0 bases and J by 6 bases, with 12 bases left in between. CDR1 is MGHRA, CDR2 YSYEKL, per germline. CDR3 amino acids: CASSQEVGAGQPQHF. The CDR3, as DNA: TGCGCCAGCAGCCAAGAAGTGGGGGCGGGTCAGCCCCAGCATTTT.

The chain has TRBV3-1 (or the pseudogene TRBV3-2) and TRBJ2-1; 7 nucleotides match TRBD2. V trimming: 4 bases; J trimming: 7 bases; junction bases outside the gene matches: 7. This CDR3 is 14 amino acids long. Germline-derived CDR1 and CDR2 are LGHDT and YNNKEL (reference sequence). CDR3 bases: TGTGCCAGCAGCCCCAGGAGCGGGGTGAATGAGCAGTTCTTC. Its translation: CASSPRSGVNEQFF.

V gene TRBV5-5 combines with J gene TRBJ1-4; tentatively, D is TRBD1 (6 bases). V was cut by 0 bases and J by 7 bases, with 13 bases left in between. This CDR3 has 15 residues. Per germline, CDR1 SGHKS and CDR2 YYEKEE (reference sequence). The CDR3 is CASSLAQGLSEKLFF. CDR3 nucleotides: TGTGCCAGCAGCTTGGCGCAGGGGCTCAGTGAAAAACTGTTTTTT. Full variable domain (rest looked up from reference TRBV5-5 and TRBJ1-4): DAGVTQSPTHLIKTRGQQVTLRCSPISGHKSVSWYQQVLGQGPQFIFQYYEKEERGRGNFPDRFSARQFPNYSSELNVNALLLGDSALYLCASSLAQGLSEKLFFGSGTQLSVL.

V usage is TRBV10-2 and J usage is TRBJ2-3; TRBD2 matches 9 bases. Trimming at V came to 2 bases and at J to 6 bases, leaving 3 bases not matched to a gene. This CDR3 is built from 14 residues. Germline CDR1 reads WSHSY; CDR2 reads SAAADI. The CDR3 nucleotides are TGCGCCAGCAGTGAGGGACTAGCGATTGATACGCAGTATTTT. It specifies CASSEGLAIDTQYF.

The V call is TRBV9, the J call TRBJ1-4, with TRBD1 identical over 8 bases. CDR3 length: 16 amino acids. V was clipped by 4 bases and J by 3 bases; unmatched bases: 8. Germline V CDR1 and CDR2: SGDLS, YYNGEE. The CDR3 loop is CASSTSPGQANEKLFF. Written as DNA, the CDR3 is TGTGCCAGCAGCACTTCCCCGGGACAGGCTAATGAAAAACTGTTTTTT.

This rearrangement joins TRBV19 to TRBJ1-5; TRBD1 agrees at 8 bases. The CDR3 totals 14 residues. The germline CDR1 and CDR2 sequences are LNHDA and SQIVND (reference sequence). The V segment lost 3 bases and the J segment 7 bases; nucleotides outside the gene matches: 5. The CDR3 DNA reads as TGTGCCAGTAGTATCAGGGGGCATGGGCAGCCCCAGCATTTT. Translating gives CASSIRGHGQPQHF.

This chain uses TRBV2 with TRBJ1-3; 8 bases align to TRBD1. V was pared by 7 bases and J by 0 bases, with 5 bases of the junction left unmatched. The V gene's germline CDR1 is SNHLY and CDR2 FYNNEI. The CDR3 is 15 residues long. The CDR3 nucleotides read TGTGCCAGCACCCAGGGGGCGTCCTCTGGAAACACCATATATTTT. This gives the protein CASTQGASSGNTIYF.

The V gene is TRBV2, the J gene TRBJ2-1, with 10 bases identical to TRBD2. Germline V CDR1 and CDR2: SNHLY, FYNNEI. The trim removed 5 bases at V and 3 bases at J, leaving 10 bases unmatched. CDR3 length equals 17 residues. DNA of the CDR3: TGTGCCAGCAGTCCCCTAGCGGGGGCCAATCTCTACAATGAGCAGTTCTTC. Translated: CASSPLAGANLYNEQFF.

This chain joins TRBV27 and TRBJ1-1; 7 nucleotides align to TRBD1. Per the germline V gene, CDR1 is MNHEY and CDR2 is SMNVEV (reference sequence). The CDR3 covers 12 residues. V trimming: 6 bases; J trimming: 10 bases; junction bases outside the gene matches: 8. CDR3 DNA: TGTGCCAGCAGCTCAGGGGGGAGTTCAGCTTTCTTT. It encodes CASSSGGSSAFF.

V usage is TRBV29-1 and J usage is TRBJ2-7; 8 positions match TRBD1. This CDR3 has 11 residues. The J segment lost 5 bases and the V segment lost 7 bases, leaving 4 bases of the junction unmatched. Germline CDR1 is SQVTM and CDR2 is ANQGSEA. This CDR3 reads CSARTGNEQYF. CDR3 nucleotides: TGCAGCGCCCGGACAGGGAACGAGCAGTACTTC.

The chain uses TRBV5-1 and TRBJ2-2; D not resolved. Per germline, CDR1 SGHRS and CDR2 YFSETQ. This CDR3 has 15 residues. The V end was cut by 0 bases, the J end by 0 bases, with 6 bases between. CDR3 bases: TGCGCCAGCAGCTTGGGGCACGCGAACACCGGGGAGCTGTTTTTT. It codes for CASSLGHANTGELFF.

In DNA form, the CDR3 reads TGCGCCAGCAGCTTGAATTCGGACAGGGCCTACAATGAGCAGTTCTTC. It codes for CASSLNSDRAYNEQFF. The J gene is TRBJ2-1, the V gene TRBV5-1; 8 bases line up with TRBD1. Germline CDR1 is SGHRS and CDR2 is YFSETQ. The CDR3 has 16 amino acids. The V segment lost 1 base and the J segment 2 bases; nucleotides outside the gene matches: 5.

This clone appeared a single time. The chain couples TRBV7-2 to TRBJ2-7, with a tentative D call TRBD1 (5 bases). The CDR3 has 13 residues. In germline, CDR1 is SGHTA, CDR2 FQGNSA. Trimming left V 3 bases short and J 7 bases short, with 13 bases between. The CDR3 DNA reads TGTGCCAGCAGCTTTCAGGGTTCGGGTGAGCAGTACTTC. As protein: CASSFQGSGEQYF.

The gene calls are TRBV6-5 and TRBJ1-3, with 7 bases that match TRBD1. Trimming at V came to 4 bases and at J to 0 bases, leaving 3 bases not matched to a gene. CDR1 MNHEY and CDR2 SVGAGI come from the germline V gene. The CDR3 sequence is 15 residues long. The DNA for the CDR3 is TGTGCCAGCAGTTCTGACAGGGACTCTGGAAACACCATATATTTT. This sequence encodes CASSSDRDSGNTIYF.

V is TRBV3-1 (or the pseudogene TRBV3-2) and J is TRBJ2-1, with D maybe TRBD1 (6 bases). Germline CDR1 is LGHDT and CDR2 is YNNKEL (reference sequence). The CDR3 length is 13 residues. V lost 2 bases and J lost 10, with 12 bases in between. For the CDR3, the DNA is TGTGCCAGCAGCCAAAACAGGGCAGGGGAGCAGTTCTTC. Its protein product is CASSQNRAGEQFF.

J is TRBJ1-1 and V is TRBV6-2 or TRBV6-3, with D possibly matching TRBD1 (6 bases). V lost 5 bases and J lost 10, with 17 bases in between. Germline CDR1 MNHEY, CDR2 SVGEGT. This CDR3 has 13 amino acids. As DNA, the CDR3 is TGTGCCAGCAGTCAACTCGAGGGGGTGAGAGCTTTCTTT. Its translation is CASSQLEGVRAFF.

The V and J genes are TRBV7-2 and TRBJ2-4, with no clear D. Trimming removed 5 bases at V and 1 base at J, with 6 bases between. This CDR3 is 13 amino acids long. Germline CDR1 and CDR2: SGHTA and FQGNSA. CDR3 protein: CASSLKAKNIQYF. The CDR3 nucleotides read TGTGCCAGCAGCCTAAAGGCCAAAAACATTCAGTACTTC.

The rearrangement uses TRBV7-2 and TRBJ2-7, with 9 bases identical to TRBD1. The CDR3 runs to 14 residues. Trimming removed 7 bases from V and 3 bases from J; junction bases left unmatched: 7. Germline loops: CDR1 SGHTA, CDR2 FQGNSA. Written as DNA, the CDR3 is TGTGCCAGCACCCCGACAGGGGGACTCTACGAGCAGTACTTC. Translating gives CASTPTGGLYEQYF.

This clone was seen a few times. This chain joins TRBV9 and TRBJ2-7; 10 bases map to TRBD2. The CDR3 runs 16 residues. The germline gives CDR1 SGDLS, CDR2 YYNGEE. Trimming at V came to 0 bases and at J to 2 bases, leaving 5 bases not matched to a gene. CDR3 in DNA: TGTGCCAGCAGCGTAGTGGGTAGCGGGGGGCCCTACGAGCAGTACTTC. This sequence encodes CASSVVGSGGPYEQYF.

The chain couples TRBV7-9 to TRBJ2-3; TRBD2 might be the D (6 bases). V gave up 3 bases and J gave up 4 bases, with 11 bases separating them. The CDR3 runs to 14 residues. Germline V gene lookup returns CDR1 SEHNR and CDR2 FQNEAQ (reference sequence). CDR3 residues: CASSLVGEADTQYF. The CDR3 DNA is TGTGCCAGCAGCTTGGTGGGGGAGGCAGATACGCAGTATTTT.

The chain links TRBV30 to TRBJ1-4; 8 positions agree with TRBD1. The ends lost 4 bases at V and 7 bases at J; junction bases unmatched: 11. Germline CDR1 and CDR2: GTSNPN and SVGIG (reference sequence). The CDR3 loop spans 15 amino acids. The CDR3 coding sequence is TGTGCCTGGATTCTCCGACAGGGGCATGGTGAAAAACTGTTTTTT. This sequence encodes CAWILRQGHGEKLFF.

The V gene is TRBV4-3, the J gene TRBJ1-2; possibly TRBD1 for D (6 bases). V gave up 8 bases and J gave up 6 bases, with 16 bases separating them. In germline, CDR1 is LGHNA, CDR2 YSLEER. The CDR3 sequence is 13 residues long. CDR3: CASCCRGKHGYTF. The CDR3 nucleotides read TGCGCCAGCTGCTGCAGGGGTAAGCATGGCTACACCTTC.

The chain carries TRBV3-1 (or the pseudogene TRBV3-2) and TRBJ2-1, with TRBD2 matching over 8 bases. Looked up from germline, CDR1 is LGHDT and CDR2 is YNNKEL (reference sequence). The CDR3 consists of 16 residues. The V segment lost 3 bases and the J segment 3 bases; nucleotides outside the gene matches: 7. CDR3 in DNA: TGTGCCAGCAGCCAGTCAGCGGGGGTCGGCTACAATGAGCAGTTCTTC. It yields the protein CASSQSAGVGYNEQFF.

V gene TRBV5-4 combines with J gene TRBJ2-5, with TRBD2 matching over 14 bases. Germline V CDR1 and CDR2: SGHNT, YYREEE (reference sequence). The junction had 6 bases not matched to a gene; V was cut back by 0 bases and J by 8 bases. The CDR3 totals 16 residues. This CDR3 reads CASSLGTSGGPGTQYF. CDR3 bases: TGTGCCAGCAGCTTGGGGACTAGCGGGGGGCCGGGAACCCAGTACTTC.

The genes are TRBV15 and TRBJ2-6, with a tentative D call TRBD1 (5 bases). The CDR3 loop spans 18 amino acids. Germline V CDR1 and CDR2: LNHNV, YYDKDF (reference sequence). V was clipped by 0 bases and J by 0 bases, with 12 bases between them. CDR3 DNA sequence: TGTGCCACCAGCAGAGATGCGGCAGGGAACTCTGGGGCCAACGTCCTGACTTTC. Translating gives CATSRDAAGNSGANVLTF.